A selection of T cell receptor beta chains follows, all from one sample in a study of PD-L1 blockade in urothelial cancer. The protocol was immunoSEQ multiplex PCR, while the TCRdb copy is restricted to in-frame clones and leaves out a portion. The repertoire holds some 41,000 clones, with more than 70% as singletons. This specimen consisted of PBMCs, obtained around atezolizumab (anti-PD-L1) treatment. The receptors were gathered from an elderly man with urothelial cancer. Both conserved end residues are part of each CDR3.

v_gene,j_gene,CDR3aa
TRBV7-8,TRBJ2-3,CASSLRVAGGTADTQYF
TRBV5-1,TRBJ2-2,CASSRTSGANTGELFF
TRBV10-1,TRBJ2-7,CASSESGLASYEQYF
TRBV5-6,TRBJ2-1,CASSLNSIRTLQRNEQFF
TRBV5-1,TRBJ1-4,CASSLGADMMGEKLFF
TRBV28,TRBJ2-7,CASNRDRDSYEQYF
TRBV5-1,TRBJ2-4,CASSQTSLGKNIQYF
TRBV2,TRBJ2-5,CASSGGLAGGETQYF
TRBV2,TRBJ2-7,CASTVAGVGALKAYEQYF
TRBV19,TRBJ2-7,CASSRAGAYEQYF
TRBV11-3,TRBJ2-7,CASSLHGGPSYEQYF
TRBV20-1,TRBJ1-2,CSAGIGYTF
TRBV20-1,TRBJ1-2,CSAMTGHGYTF
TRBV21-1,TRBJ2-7,CASSNFLVEQAYEQYF
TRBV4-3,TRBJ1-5,CASSQDLGTGGNQPQHF
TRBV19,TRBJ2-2,CASSPQFGTGLNTGELFF
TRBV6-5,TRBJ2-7,CASSLGLAASYEQYF
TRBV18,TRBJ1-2,CASSRDSDSSNYGYTF
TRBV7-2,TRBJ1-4,CASSSPGQGIEKLFF
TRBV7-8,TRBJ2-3,CASRRTSSHYTDTQYF
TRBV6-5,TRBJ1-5,CASRGGARQPQHF
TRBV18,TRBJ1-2,CASSTGQGVNYGYTF
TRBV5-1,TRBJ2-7,CASSLLQGLSYEQYF
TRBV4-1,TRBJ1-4,CASSQGQGNEKLFF
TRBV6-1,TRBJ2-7,CASSELVTSGPYEQYF
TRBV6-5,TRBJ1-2,CASRFGTHYGYTF
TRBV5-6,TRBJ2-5,CASSSTWTGNLETQYF
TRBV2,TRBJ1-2,CASRGMGLGAYSGYTF
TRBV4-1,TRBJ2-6,CASSQEKGQGGTTGANVLTF